This TCR beta chain originates from a study of blood T cell repertoires in COVID-19. Assay used: immunoSEQ multiplex PCR; TCRdb lists only in-frame clones, some missing. Among roughly 280,000 clones, around nine tenths were seen once, and the ten largest hold around 8.8%. The length of the CDR3 is 16 residues. CDR1 and CDR2 from the germline V gene are SGDLS and YYNGEE. Trimming at V came to 0 bases and at J to 5 bases, leaving 7 bases not matched to a gene. The chain links TRBV9 to TRBJ2-7, with 11 bases lining up with TRBD1. The TCR was taken from a man between 35 and 55 years old with active or convalescent COVID-19. The sequencing sample was made of peripheral blood. The CDR3 reads CASSVEGTGGTDEQYF. CDR3 bases: TGTGCCAGCAGCGTAGAAGGGACAGGGGGTACCGACGAGCAGTACTTC. Complete variable domain (other parts from reference TRBV9 and TRBJ2-7): DSGVTQTPKHLITATGQRVTLRCSPRSGDLSVYWYQQSLDQGLQFLIQYYNGEERAKGNILERFSAQQFPDLHSELNLSSLELGDSALYFCASSVEGTGGTDEQYFGPGTRLTVT.